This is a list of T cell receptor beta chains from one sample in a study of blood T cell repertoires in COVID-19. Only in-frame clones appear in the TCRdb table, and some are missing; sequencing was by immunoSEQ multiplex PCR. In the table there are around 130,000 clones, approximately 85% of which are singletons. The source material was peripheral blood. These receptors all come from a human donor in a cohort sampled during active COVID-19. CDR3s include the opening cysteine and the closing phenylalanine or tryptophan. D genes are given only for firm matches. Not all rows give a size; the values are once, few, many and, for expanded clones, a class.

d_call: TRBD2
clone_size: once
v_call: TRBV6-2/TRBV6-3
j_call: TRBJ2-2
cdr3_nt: TGTGCCAGCAGTCGCCGCTCCGCGGGAGGCCCCGGGGAGCTGTTTTTT
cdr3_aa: CASSRRSAGGPGELFF

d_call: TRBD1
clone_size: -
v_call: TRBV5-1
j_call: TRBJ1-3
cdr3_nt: TGCGCCAGCAGCGACGGTACAGGGGTAGGGATTGGAAACACCATATATTTT
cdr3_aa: CASSDGTGVGIGNTIYF

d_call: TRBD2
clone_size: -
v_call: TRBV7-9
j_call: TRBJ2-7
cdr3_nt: TGTGCCAGCAGCGGGGGGGACTACGAGCAGTACTTC
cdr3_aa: CASSGGDYEQYF

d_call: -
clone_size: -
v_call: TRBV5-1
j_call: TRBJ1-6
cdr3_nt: TGCGCCAGCAGCTTGAGGGGGACCGACAATTCACCCCTCCACTTT
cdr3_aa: CASSLRGTDNSPLHF

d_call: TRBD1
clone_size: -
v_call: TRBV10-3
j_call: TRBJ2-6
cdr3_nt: TGTGCCACGGCGGGACAGGGGGTCTCTGGGGCCAACGTCCTGACTTTC
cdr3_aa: CATAGQGVSGANVLTF

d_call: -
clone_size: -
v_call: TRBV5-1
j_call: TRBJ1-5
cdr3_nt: TGCGCCAGCAGCTTGGACGGAGCCCTAAATCAGCCCCAGCATTTT
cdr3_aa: CASSLDGALNQPQHF

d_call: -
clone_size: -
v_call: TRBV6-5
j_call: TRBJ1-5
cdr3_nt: TGTGCCAGCAGTTACGGGGGAGGCAGCAATCAGCCCCAGCATTTT
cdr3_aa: CASSYGGGSNQPQHF

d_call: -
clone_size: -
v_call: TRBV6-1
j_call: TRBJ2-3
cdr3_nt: TGTGCCAGCAGGGAAGGGAGTACCCGGACGCAGTATTTT
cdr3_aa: CASREGSTRTQYF

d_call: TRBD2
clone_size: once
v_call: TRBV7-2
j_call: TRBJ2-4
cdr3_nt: TGTGCCAGCAGCTTACGGCGGGGGAACATTCAGTACTTC
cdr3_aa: CASSLRRGNIQYF

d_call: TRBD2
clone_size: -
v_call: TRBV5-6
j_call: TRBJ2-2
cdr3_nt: TGTGCCAGCAGCCACGCGGGGGGTTTCACCGGGGAGCTGTTTTTT
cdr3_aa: CASSHAGGFTGELFF

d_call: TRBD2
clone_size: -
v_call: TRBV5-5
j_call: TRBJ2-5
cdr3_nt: TGTGCCAGCAGCTTGGAAGGACTAGCGTCGGAGACCCAGTACTTC
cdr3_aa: CASSLEGLASETQYF

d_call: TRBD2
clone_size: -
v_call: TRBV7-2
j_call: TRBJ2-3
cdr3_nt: TGTGCCAGCAGCTTAGTGCTAGCGGGAGGGATTGTCCCAGATACGCAGTATTTT
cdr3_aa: CASSLVLAGGIVPDTQYF

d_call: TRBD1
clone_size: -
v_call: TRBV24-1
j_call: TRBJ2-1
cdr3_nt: TGTGCCACCAGTGGTGGACAGGGGGCTAGCCGGCAGTTCTTC
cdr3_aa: CATSGGQGASRQFF

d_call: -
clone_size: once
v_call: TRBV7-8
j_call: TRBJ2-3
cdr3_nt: TGTGCCAGCAGCTTAAGGGGACAAGTTCTCACAGATACGCAGTATTTT
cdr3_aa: CASSLRGQVLTDTQYF

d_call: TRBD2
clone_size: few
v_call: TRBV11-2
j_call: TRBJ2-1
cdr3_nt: TGTGCCAGCAGCCGTTCGCGGGGGAGTAATGAGCAGTTCTTC
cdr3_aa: CASSRSRGSNEQFF

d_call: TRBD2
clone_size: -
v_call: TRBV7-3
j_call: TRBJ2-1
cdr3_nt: TGTGCCAGCAGCTCTCCGGGGACTAGCGGGGGCGCAAATGAGCAGTTCTTC
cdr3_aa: CASSSPGTSGGANEQFF

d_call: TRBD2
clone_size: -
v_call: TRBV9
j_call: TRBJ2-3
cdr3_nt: TGTGCCAGCAGCTCCCCGCGGGGACTAGCAGAATCTAGCACAGATACGCAGTATTTT
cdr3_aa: CASSSPRGLAESSTDTQYF

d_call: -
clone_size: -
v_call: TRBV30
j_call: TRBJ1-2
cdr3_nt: TGTGCCTGGAGTAATGTCCTAAACTATGGCTACACCTTC
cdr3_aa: CAWSNVLNYGYTF

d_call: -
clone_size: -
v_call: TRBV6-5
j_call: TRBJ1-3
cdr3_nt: TGTGCCAGCGCGGCGGGGGGACCTGGAAACACCATATATTTT
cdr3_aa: CASAAGGPGNTIYF

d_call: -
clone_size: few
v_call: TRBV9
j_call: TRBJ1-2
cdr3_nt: TGTGCCAGCAGCGTAGACCAGGATGCGATCTATGGCTACACCTTC
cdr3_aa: CASSVDQDAIYGYTF

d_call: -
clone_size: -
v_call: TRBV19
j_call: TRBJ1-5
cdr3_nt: TGTGCCAGTAGTATTTGGGGGGGCGCGATTAATCAGCCCCAGCATTTT
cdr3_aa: CASSIWGGAINQPQHF

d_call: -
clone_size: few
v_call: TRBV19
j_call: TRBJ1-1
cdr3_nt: TGTGCCAGTAGTAGTCAGTCGAACACTGAAGCTTTCTTT
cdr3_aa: CASSSQSNTEAFF

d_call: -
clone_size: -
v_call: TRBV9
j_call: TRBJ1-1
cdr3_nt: TGTGCCAGCAGCGTGTACCCCGGGAGGGACACTGAAGCTTTCTTT
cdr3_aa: CASSVYPGRDTEAFF

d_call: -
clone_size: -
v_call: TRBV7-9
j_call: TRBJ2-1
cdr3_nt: TGTGCCAGCAGCCGATCTCTGACTCCCTCCTACAATGAGCAGTTCTTC
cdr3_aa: CASSRSLTPSYNEQFF

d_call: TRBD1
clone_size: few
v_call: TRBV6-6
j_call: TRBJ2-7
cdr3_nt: TGTGCCAGCAGGCCAACCCCCCCAGACAGGGCCTACGAGCAGTACTTC
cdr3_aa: CASRPTPPDRAYEQYF

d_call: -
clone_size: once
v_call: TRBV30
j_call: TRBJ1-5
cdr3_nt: TGTGCCTGGAGTTCCTTAGGGGGGGGAAATCAGCCCCAGCATTTT
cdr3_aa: CAWSSLGGGNQPQHF

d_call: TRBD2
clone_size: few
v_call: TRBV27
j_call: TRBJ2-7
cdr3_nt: TGTGCCAGCAGTCCAGGGACTAGCGGTACCCCCTACGAGCAGTACTTC
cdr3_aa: CASSPGTSGTPYEQYF

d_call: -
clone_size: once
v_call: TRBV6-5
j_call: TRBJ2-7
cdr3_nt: TGTGCCAGCAGTTACTCGCAGGACTTTTTATGGGAGCAGTACTTC
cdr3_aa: CASSYSQDFLWEQYF

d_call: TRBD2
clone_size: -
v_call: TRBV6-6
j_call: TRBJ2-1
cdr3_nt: TGTGCCAGCTCTGTGGCGGGAGAGACCTACAATGAGCAGTTCTTC
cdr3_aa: CASSVAGETYNEQFF

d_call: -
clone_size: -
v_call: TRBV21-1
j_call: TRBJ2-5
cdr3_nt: TGTGCCAGCAGCAAACGGGTATCCCAAGAGACCCAGTACTTC
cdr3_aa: CASSKRVSQETQYF

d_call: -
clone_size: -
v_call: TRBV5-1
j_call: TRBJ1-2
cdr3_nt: TGCGCCAGCAGCCTTGCTCGATTGGCAGGGGCTTCTGGCTACACCTTC
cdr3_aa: CASSLARLAGASGYTF

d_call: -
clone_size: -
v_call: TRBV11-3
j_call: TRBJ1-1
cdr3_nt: TGTGCCAGCAGCTTAGGTCCGGTGAACACTGAAGCTTTCTTT
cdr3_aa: CASSLGPVNTEAFF

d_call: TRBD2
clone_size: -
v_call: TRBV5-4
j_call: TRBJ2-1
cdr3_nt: TGTGCCAGCAGGCCCGGGACTAGCGGGACGTACAATGAGCAGTTCTTC
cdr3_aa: CASRPGTSGTYNEQFF

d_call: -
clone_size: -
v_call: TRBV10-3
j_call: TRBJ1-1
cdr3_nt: TGTGCCATCAGGGGGCTCCTGAACACTGAAGCTTTCTTT
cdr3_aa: CAIRGLLNTEAFF

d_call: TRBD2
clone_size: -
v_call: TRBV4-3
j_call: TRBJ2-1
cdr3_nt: TGCGCCAGCAGCCAAGGGATCAAGCGGGACCTCTCCTACAATGAGCAGTTCTTC
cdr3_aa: CASSQGIKRDLSYNEQFF

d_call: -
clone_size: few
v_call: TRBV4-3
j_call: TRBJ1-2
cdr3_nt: TGCGCCAGCAGCCAATCGAGCAGGGCGTACTATGGCTACACCTTC
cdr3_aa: CASSQSSRAYYGYTF

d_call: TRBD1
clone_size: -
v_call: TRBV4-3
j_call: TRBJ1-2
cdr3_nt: TGCGCCAGCAGCCGTGTGAGTCGACAGGGCGGGGGCTACACCTTC
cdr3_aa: CASSRVSRQGGGYTF

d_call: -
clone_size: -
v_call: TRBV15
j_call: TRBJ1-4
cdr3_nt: TGTGCCACCGATTCGACGACAAATGAAAAACTGTTTTTT
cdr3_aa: CATDSTTNEKLFF

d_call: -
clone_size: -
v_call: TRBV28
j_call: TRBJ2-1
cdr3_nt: TGTGCCAGCAGTTTAGAACAGGGATGGAGTGAGCAGTTCTTC
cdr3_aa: CASSLEQGWSEQFF

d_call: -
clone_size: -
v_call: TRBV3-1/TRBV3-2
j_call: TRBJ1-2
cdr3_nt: TGTGCCAGCAGCCAAGATCTCCGGAGGGCTGAAGGCTACACCTTC
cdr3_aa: CASSQDLRRAEGYTF

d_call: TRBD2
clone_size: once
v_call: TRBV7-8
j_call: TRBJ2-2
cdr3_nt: TGTGCCAGCAGCTTAGTTTCTAGCGGGAGGGCCGGCACCGGGGAGCTGTTTTTT
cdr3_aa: CASSLVSSGRAGTGELFF

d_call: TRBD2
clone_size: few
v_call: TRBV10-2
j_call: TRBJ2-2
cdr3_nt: TGCGCCAGCAGTGATCCAGCGGGAGCCGGGGAGCTGTTTTTT
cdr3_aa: CASSDPAGAGELFF

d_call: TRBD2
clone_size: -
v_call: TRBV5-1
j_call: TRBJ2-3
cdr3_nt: TGCGCCAGCAGCTTGGGACTAGCAGGGACAGATACGCAGTATTTT
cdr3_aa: CASSLGLAGTDTQYF

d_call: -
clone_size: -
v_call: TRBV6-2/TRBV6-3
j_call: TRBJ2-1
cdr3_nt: TGTGCCAGCAGTTACTTTAGAGAGCAGTTCTTC
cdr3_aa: CASSYFREQFF

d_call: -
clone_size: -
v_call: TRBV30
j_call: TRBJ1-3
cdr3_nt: TGTGCCTGGAGTGTGGGACACCAATCAGCCGGAAACACCATATATTTT
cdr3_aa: CAWSVGHQSAGNTIYF